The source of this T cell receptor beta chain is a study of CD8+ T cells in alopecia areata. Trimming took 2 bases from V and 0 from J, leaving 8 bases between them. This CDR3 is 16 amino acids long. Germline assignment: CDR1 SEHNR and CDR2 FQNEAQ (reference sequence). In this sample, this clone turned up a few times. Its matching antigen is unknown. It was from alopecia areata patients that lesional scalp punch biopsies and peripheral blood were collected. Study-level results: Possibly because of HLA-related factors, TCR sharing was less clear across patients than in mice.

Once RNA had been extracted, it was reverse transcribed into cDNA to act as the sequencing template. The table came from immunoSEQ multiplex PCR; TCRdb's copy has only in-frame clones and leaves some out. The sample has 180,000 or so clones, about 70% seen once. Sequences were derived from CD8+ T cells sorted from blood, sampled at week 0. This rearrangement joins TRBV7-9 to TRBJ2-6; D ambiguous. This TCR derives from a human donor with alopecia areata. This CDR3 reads CASSLSRHSGANVLTF. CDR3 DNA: TGTGCCAGCAGCTTATCGAGGCACTCTGGGGCCAACGTCCTGACTTTC.